This TCR beta chain is from a study of T cells in Graves' hyperthyroidism and ophthalmopathy. From RNA transcripts, TCR beta CDR3 regions were amplified. The HTBI set primed first-round TCR CDR3 RT-PCR. TCRdb fed the multiplex PCR reads into MiXCR, producing one record per CDR3 protein. Of a few hundred thousand distinct CDR3 sequences listed, 16% are singletons. The CDR3 contains 13 residues. CDR1 is MNHEY, CDR2 SVGEGT, per germline. Germline trimming cut 2 bases from V and 4 bases from J; bases unmatched to any gene: 0. Ten or more counts support this clonotype. What was sequenced was blood. The genes are TRBV6-2 or TRBV6-3 and TRBJ1-1; 8 positions match TRBD1. The sequence derives from a woman aged 40-49 years with Graves' ophthalmopathy. The CDR3 DNA follows: TGTGCCAGCAGTTACGGGACAGGCACTGAAGCTTTCTTT. As protein: CASSYGTGTEAFF.